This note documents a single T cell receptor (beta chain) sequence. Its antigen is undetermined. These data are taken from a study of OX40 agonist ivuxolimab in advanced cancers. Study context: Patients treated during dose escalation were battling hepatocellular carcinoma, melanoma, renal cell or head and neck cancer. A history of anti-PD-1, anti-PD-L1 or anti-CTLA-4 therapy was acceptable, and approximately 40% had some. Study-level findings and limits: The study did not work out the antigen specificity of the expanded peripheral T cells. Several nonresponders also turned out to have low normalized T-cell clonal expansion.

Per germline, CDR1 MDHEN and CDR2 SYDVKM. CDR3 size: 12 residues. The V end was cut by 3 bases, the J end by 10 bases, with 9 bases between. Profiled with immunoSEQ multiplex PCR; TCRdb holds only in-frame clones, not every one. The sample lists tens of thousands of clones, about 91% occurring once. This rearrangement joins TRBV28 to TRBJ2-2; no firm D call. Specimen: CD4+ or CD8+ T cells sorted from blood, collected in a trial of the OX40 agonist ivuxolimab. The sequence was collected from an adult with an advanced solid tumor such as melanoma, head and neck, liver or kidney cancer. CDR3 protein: CASSFIPSELFF. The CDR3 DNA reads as TGTGCCAGCAGTTTTATCCCCTCGGAGCTGTTTTTT. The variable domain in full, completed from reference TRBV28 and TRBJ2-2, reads DVKVTQSSRYLVKRTGEKVFLECVQDMDHENMFWYRQDPGLGLRLIYFSYDVKMKEKGDIPEGYSVSREKKERFSLILESASTNQTSMYLCASSFIPSELFFGEGSRLTVL.